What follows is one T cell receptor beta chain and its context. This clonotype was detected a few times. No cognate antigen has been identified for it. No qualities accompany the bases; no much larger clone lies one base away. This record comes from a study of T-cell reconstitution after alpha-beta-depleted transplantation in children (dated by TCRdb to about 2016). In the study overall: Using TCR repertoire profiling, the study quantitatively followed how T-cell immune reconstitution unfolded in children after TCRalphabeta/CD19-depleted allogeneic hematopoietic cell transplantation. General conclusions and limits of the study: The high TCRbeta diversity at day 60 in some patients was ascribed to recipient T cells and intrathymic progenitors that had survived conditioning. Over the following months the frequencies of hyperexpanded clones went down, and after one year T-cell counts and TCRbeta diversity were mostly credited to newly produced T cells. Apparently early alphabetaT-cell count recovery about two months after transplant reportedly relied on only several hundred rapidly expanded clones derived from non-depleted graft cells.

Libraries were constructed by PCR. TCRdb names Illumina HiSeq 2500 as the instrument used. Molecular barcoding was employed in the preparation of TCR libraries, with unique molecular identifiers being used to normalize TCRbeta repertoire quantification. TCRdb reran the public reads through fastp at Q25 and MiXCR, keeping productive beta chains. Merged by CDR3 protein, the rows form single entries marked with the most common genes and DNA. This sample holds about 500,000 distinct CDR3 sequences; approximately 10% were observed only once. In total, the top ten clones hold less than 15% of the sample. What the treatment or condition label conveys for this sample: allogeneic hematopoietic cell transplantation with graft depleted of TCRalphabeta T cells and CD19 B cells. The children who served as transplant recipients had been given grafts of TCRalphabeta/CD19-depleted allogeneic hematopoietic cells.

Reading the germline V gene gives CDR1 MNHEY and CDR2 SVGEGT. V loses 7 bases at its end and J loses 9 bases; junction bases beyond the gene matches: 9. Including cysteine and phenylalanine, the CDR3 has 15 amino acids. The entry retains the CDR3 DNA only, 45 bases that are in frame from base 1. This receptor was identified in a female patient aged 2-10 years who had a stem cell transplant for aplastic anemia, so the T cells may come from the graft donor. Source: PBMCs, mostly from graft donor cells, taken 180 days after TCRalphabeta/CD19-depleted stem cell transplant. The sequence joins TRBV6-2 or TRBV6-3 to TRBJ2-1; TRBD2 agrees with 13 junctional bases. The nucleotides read TGTGCCAGCACCATCGGACTAGCGGGAGTGCGTGAGCAGTTCTTC. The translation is CASTIGLAGVREQFF.